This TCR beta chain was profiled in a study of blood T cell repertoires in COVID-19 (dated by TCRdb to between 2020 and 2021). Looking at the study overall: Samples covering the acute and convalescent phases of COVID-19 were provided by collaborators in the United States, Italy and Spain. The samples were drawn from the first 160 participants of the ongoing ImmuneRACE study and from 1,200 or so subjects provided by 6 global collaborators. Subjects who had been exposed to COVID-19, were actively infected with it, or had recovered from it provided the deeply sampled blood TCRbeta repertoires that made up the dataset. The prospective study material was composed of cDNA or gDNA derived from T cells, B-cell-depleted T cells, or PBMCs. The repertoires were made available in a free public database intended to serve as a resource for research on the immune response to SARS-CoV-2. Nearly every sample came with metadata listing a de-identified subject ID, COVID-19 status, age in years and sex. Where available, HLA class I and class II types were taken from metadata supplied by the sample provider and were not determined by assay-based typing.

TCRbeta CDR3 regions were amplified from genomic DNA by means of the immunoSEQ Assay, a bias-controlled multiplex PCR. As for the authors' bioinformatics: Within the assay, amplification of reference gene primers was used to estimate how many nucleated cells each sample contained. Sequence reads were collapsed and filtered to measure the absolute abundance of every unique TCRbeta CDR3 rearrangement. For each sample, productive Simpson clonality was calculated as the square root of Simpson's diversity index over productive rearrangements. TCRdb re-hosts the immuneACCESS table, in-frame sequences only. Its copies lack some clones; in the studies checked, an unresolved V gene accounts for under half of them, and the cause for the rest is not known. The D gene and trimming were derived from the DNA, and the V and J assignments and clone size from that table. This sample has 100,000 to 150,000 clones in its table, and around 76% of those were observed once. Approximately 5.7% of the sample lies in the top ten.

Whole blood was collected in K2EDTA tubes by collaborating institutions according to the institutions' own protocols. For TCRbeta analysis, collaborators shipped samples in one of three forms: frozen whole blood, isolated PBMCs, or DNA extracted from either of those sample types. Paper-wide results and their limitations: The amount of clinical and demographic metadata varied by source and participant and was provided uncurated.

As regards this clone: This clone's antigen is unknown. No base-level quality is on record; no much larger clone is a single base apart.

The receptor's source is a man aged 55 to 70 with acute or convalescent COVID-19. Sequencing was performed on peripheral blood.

The CDR3 region reads CASSGRDRAISEQFF. The DNA sequence follows: TGTGCCAGCAGCGGCCGGGACAGGGCAATTTCTGAGCAGTTCTTC. The receptor chain draws on TRBV7-9 and TRBJ2-1, with TRBD1 identical over 9 junction bases. The CDR3 covers 15 residues, taking in both the cysteine and the phenylalanine. The sequence is cut down to CDR3 DNA, 45 bases in frame from base 1. V is trimmed back by 5 bases and J by 9 bases, and the junction contains 11 bases that no gene match accounts for. The germline V gene encodes CDR1 SEHNR and CDR2 FQNEAQ (reference sequence). Full variable domain (CDR3 extended with the reference TRBV7-9 and TRBJ2-1 proteins): DTGVSQNPRHKITKRGQNVTFRCDPISEHNRLYWYRQTLGQGPEFLTYFQNEAQLEKSRLLSDRFSAERPKGSFSTLEIQRTEQGDSAMYLCASSGRDRAISEQFFGPGTRLTVL.